The entry that follows covers one TCR beta chain sequence. The data originate from a study of shared clonotypes between healthy human individuals. The overall study: Plates per donor: three CD4 naive, three CD4 memory, two CD8 naive, one CD8 memory.

Assay used: immunoSEQ multiplex PCR; TCRdb lists only in-frame clones, some missing. The sample shows around 1 million clones, approximately 80% of them seen only once. CDR1 and CDR2 (germline): SNHLY, FYNNEI. V lost 6 bases and J lost 4, with 12 bases in between. CDR3 length equals 13 residues. V and J are TRBV2 and TRBJ1-2; D remains ambiguous. Sample: memory CD4+ T cells sorted from blood. The sample's subset: CD45RA-negative fraction. This sequence was found in a man aged 18 to 29 in good health. The CDR3 loop reads CASRGNVGYGYTF. The DNA of the CDR3 is TGTGCCAGCAGGGGGAACGTCGGCTATGGCTACACCTTC.